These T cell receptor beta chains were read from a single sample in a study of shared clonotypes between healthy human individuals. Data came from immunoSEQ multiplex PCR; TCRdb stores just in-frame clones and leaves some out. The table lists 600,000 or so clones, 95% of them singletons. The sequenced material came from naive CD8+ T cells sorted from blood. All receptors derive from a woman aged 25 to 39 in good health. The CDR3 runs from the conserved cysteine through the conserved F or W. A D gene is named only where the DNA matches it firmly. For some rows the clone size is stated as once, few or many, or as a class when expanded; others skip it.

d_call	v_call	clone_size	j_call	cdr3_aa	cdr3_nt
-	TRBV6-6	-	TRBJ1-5	CASSAGTEFNQPQHF	TGTGCCAGCAGTGCCGGGACGGAATTCAATCAGCCCCAGCATTTT
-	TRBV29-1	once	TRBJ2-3	CSVAGTKVLGPTDTQYF	TGCAGCGTTGCGGGGACCAAGGTCCTAGGACCCACAGATACGCAGTATTTT
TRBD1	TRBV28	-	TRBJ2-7	CASSSPPQGARNEQYF	TGTGCCAGCAGTTCCCCTCCACAGGGGGCAAGAAACGAGCAGTACTTC
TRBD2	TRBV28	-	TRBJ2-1	CASNTGGYRAYNEQFF	TGTGCCAGCAATACGGGAGGCTACCGGGCCTACAATGAGCAGTTCTTC
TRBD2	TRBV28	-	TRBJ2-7	CASSATSGYYEQYF	TGTGCCAGCAGTGCGACTAGCGGATACTACGAGCAGTACTTC
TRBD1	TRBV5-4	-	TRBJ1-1	CASSEYTGTVIEAFF	TGTGCCAGCAGCGAATATACCGGGACAGTAATTGAAGCTTTCTTT
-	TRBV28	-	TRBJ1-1	CASSSREDNTEAFF	TGTGCCAGCAGTTCACGGGAAGACAACACTGAAGCTTTCTTT
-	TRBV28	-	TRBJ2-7	CASCEGVSYEQYF	TGTGCCAGCTGCGAGGGGGTGTCCTACGAGCAGTACTTC
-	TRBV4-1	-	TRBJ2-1	CASRSSSEHEQFF	TGCGCCAGCAGGAGTAGTTCGGAGCATGAGCAGTTCTTC
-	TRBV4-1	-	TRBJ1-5	CASSQVRADQPQHF	TGCGCCAGCAGCCAAGTCCGGGCGGATCAGCCCCAGCATTTT
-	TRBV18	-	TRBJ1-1	CASSPAVMNTEAFF	TGTGCCAGCTCACCGGCCGTCATGAACACTGAAGCTTTCTTT
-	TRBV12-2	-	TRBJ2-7	CASRFVGQPYEQYF	TGTGCAAGTCGCTTCGTGGGACAGCCCTACGAGCAGTACTTC
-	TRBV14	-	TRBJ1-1	CASSQDGQRNTEAFF	TGTGCCAGCAGCCAAGATGGGCAGCGGAACACTGAAGCTTTCTTT
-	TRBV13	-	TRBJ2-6	CASSFSRSGANVLTF	TGTGCCAGCAGCTTTAGTAGATCTGGGGCCAACGTCCTGACTTTC
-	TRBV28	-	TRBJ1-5	CASSAWTDHQPQHF	TGTGCCAGCAGTGCCTGGACAGACCATCAGCCCCAGCATTTT
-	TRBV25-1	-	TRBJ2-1	CASSLGEQFF	TGTGCCAGCAGTCTCGGTGAGCAGTTCTTC
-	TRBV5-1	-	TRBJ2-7	CASSYTGLDEQYF	TGCGCCAGCAGCTATACAGGGTTGGACGAGCAGTACTTC
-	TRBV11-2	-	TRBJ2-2	CASTARGELFF	TGTGCCAGCACCGCCCGAGGGGAGCTGTTTTTT
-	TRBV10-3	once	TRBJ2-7	CAHKVAGTYEQYF	TGTGCCCACAAAGTCGCGGGGACCTACGAGCAGTACTTC
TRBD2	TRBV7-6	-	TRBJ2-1	CASSHTSGGYNEQFF	TGTGCCAGCAGTCATACTAGCGGAGGTTACAATGAGCAGTTCTTC
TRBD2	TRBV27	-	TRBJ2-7	CASSFQLAGEWGGLYEQYF	TGTGCCAGCAGTTTCCAGCTAGCGGGAGAATGGGGGGGGTTGTACGAGCAGTACTTC
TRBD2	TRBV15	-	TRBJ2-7	CATSIAGVAEQYF	TGTGCCACCAGCATAGCGGGAGTCGCCGAGCAGTACTTC
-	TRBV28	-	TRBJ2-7	CATRGAETYEQYF	TGTGCCACCCGGGGAGCGGAGACCTACGAGCAGTACTTC
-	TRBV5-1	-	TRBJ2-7	CASSLDGVPYEQYF	TGCGCCAGCAGCTTGGATGGGGTTCCCTACGAGCAGTACTTC
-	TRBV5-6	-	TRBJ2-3	CASSSTFSTDTQYF	TGTGCCAGCAGCTCCACCTTTAGCACAGATACGCAGTATTTT
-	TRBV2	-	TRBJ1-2	CASRSQAESYGYTF	TGTGCCAGCAGGTCCCAGGCAGAATCCTATGGCTACACCTTC
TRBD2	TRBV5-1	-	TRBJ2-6	CASSLVEGRASGANVLTF	TGCGCCAGCAGCTTGGTCGAGGGGAGGGCTTCTGGGGCCAACGTCCTGACTTTC
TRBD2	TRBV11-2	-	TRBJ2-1	CASSPPGGRNYNEQFF	TGTGCCAGCAGCCCCCCCGGCGGGAGGAACTACAATGAGCAGTTCTTC
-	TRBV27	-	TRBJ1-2	CASSVGDPAYGYTF	TGTGCCAGCAGTGTTGGAGACCCAGCGTATGGCTACACCTTC